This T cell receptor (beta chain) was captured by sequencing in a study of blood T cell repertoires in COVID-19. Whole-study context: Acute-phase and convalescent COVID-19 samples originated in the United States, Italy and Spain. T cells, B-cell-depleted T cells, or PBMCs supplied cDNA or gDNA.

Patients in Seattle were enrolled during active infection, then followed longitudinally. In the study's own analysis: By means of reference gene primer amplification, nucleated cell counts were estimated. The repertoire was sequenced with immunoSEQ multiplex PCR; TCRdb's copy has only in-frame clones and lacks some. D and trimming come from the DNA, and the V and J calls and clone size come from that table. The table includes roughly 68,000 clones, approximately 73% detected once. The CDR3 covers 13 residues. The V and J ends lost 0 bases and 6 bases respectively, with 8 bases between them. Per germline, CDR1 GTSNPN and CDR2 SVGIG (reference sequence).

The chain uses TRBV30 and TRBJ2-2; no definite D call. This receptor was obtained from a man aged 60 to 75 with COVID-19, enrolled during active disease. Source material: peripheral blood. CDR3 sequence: CAWSVGGSGELFF. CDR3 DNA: TGTGCCTGGAGTGTTGGCGGCTCCGGGGAGCTGTTTTTT.